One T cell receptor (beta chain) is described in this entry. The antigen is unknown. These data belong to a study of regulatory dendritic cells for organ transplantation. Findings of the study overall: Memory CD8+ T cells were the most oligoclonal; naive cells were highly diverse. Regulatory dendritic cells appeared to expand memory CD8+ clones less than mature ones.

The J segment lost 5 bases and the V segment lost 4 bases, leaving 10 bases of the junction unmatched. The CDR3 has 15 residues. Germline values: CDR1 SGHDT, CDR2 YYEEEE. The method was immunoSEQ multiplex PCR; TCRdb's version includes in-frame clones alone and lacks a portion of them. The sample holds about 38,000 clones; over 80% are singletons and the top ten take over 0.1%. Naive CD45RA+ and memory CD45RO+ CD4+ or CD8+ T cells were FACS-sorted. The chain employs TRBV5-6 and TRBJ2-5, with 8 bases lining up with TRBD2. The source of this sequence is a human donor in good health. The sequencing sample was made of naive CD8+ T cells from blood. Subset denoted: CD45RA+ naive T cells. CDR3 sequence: CASSGDGGAPETQYF. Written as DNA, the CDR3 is TGTGCCAGCAGCGGGGACGGGGGGGCCCCGGAGACCCAGTACTTC. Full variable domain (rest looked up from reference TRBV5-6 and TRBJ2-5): DAGVTQSPTHLIKTRGQQVTLRCSPKSGHDTVSWYQQALGQGPQFIFQYYEEEERQRGNFPDRFSGHQFPNYSSELNVNALLLGDSALYLCASSGDGGAPETQYFGPGTRLLVL.